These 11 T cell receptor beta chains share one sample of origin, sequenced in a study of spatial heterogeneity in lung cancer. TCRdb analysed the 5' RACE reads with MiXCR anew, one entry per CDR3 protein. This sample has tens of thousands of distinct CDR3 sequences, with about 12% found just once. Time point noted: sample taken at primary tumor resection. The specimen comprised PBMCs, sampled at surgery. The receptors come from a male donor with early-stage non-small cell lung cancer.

The DNA for the CDR3 is TGCAGTGCTAGGACGGGCCTAGCGGAGTTCACAGATACGCAGTATTTT. It yields the protein CSARTGLAEFTDTQYF. This chain joins TRBV20-1 and TRBJ2-3; 7 bases match TRBD2. Germline-derived CDR1 and CDR2 are DFQATT and SNEGSKA (reference sequence). The CDR3 runs 16 residues. Trimming at V came to 3 bases and at J to 2 bases, leaving 11 bases not matched to a gene.

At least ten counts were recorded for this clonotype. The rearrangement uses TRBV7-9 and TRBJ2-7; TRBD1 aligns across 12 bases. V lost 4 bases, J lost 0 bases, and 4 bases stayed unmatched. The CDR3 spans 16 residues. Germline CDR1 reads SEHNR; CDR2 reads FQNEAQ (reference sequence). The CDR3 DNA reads TGTGCCAGCAGCTACGGGACAGGGGGCTCCTCCTACGAGCAGTACTTC. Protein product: CASSYGTGGSSYEQYF.

Written as DNA, the CDR3 is TGTGCCAGCAGTTTAGAAGAGGGAAACTATGGCTACACCTTC. This encodes CASSLEEGNYGYTF. The chain employs TRBV12-3 or TRBV12-4 and TRBJ1-2; D unclear. This CDR3 has 14 amino acids. V shed 1 base and J shed 2 bases, with 8 bases lying between them.

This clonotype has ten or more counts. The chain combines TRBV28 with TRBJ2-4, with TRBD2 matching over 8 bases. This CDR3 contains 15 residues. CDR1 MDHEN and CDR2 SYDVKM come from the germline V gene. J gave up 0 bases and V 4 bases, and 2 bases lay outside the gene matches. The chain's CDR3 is CASSSGGIAKNIQYF. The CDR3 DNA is TGTGCCAGCAGTTCGGGGGGGATAGCCAAAAACATTCAGTACTTC.

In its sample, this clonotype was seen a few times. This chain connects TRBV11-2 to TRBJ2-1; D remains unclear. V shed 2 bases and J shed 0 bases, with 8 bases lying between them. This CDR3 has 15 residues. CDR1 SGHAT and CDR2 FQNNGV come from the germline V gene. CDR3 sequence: CASSLRRSSYNEQFF. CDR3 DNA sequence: TGTGCCAGCAGCTTACGAAGAAGCTCCTACAATGAGCAGTTCTTC.

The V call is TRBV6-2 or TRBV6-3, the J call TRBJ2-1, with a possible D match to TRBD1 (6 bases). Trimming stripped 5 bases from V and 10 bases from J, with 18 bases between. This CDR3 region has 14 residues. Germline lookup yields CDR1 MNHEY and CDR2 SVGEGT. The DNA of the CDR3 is TGTGCCAGCAGTCGCCCGACAGGCCCGGTAGAGCAGTTCTTC. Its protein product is CASSRPTGPVEQFF.

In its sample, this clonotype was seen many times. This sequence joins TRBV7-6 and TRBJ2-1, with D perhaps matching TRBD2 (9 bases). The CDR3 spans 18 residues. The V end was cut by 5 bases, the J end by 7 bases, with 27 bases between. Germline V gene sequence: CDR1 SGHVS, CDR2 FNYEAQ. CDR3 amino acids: CASSLRTGTSPLPNEQFF. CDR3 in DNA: TGTGCCAGCAGCCTCCGGACAGGGACTAGCCCATTACCGAATGAGCAGTTCTTC.

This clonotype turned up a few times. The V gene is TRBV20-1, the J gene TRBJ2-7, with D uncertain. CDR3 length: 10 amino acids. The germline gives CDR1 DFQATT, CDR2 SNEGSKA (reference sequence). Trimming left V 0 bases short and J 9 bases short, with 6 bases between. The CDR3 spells CSARDLGQYF. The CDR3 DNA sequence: TGCAGTGCTAGAGATCTCGGGCAGTACTTC.

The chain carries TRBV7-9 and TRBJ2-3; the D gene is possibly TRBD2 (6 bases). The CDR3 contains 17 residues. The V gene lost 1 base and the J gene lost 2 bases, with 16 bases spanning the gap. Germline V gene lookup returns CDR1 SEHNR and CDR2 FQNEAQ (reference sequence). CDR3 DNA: TGTGCCAGCAGCTTAGTTCCGCGGGGAACGGACACAGATACGCAGTATTTT. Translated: CASSLVPRGTDTDTQYF.

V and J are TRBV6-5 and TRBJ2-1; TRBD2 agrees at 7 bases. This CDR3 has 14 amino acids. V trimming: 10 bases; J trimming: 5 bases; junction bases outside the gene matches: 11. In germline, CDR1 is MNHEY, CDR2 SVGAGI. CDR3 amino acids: CATLRSGVNNEQFF. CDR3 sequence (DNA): TGTGCCACGTTGAGGAGCGGGGTAAACAATGAGCAGTTCTTC.

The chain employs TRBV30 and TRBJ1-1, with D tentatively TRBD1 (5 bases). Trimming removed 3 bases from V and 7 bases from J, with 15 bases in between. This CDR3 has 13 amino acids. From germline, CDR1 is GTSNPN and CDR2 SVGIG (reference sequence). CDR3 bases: TGTGCCTGGAGACGGGGGATGGGACTTGAAGCTTTCTTT. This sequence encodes CAWRRGMGLEAFF.